This T cell receptor beta chain was identified during a study of T-cell reconstitution after alpha-beta-depleted transplantation in children. The study, taken as a whole, reports: There were some patients whose high TCRbeta diversity at day 60 came from surviving recipient T cells and thymic progenitors. Several hundred graft clones that had expanded were reportedly the source of alpha-beta T cells about two months after transplant. When one year had passed after transplant, most T-cell counts and diversity came from newly produced T cells.

The authors prepared the TCRbeta library with unique molecular identifiers. TCRdb called the PCR reads again in MiXCR, with one record for every CDR3 protein. The sample lists over 80,000 distinct CDR3 sequences, more than 20% seen once, with about a fifth in the top ten. With 4 bases clipped from V and 4 bases from J, the junction kept 8 bases outside the gene matches. The V gene's germline CDR1 is SGHRS and CDR2 YFSETQ. The CDR3 runs to 16 residues. This clonotype was observed at least ten times. Its target is unknown. This specimen was PBMCs, taken before TCRalphabeta/CD19-depleted stem cell transplant. The V call is TRBV5-1, the J call TRBJ2-2; 9 bases line up with TRBD2. This TCR was sampled from a boy aged 2 to 10 with acute lymphoblastic leukemia, due to receive a stem cell transplant. CDR3 DNA sequence: TGCGCCAGCAGCCCGACTAGCGGAGGGGCCACCGGGGAGCTGTTTTTT. Translated, it gives CASSPTSGGATGELFF.